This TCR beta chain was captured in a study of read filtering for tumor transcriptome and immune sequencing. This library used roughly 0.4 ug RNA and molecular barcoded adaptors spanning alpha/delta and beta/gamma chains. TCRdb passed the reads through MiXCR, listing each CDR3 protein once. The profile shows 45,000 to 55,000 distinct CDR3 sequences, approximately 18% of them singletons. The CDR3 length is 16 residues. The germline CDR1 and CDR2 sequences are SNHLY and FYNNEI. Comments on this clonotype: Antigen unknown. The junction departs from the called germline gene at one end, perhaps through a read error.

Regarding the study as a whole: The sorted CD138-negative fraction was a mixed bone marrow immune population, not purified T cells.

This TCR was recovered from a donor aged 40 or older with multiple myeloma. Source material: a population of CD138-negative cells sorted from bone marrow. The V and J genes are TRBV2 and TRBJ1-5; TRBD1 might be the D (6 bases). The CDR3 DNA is TGTGCCAGCAGTGAAGCCTTGCGGGGGTGGGGGCAGCCCCAACATTTT. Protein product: CASSEALRGWGQPQHF.